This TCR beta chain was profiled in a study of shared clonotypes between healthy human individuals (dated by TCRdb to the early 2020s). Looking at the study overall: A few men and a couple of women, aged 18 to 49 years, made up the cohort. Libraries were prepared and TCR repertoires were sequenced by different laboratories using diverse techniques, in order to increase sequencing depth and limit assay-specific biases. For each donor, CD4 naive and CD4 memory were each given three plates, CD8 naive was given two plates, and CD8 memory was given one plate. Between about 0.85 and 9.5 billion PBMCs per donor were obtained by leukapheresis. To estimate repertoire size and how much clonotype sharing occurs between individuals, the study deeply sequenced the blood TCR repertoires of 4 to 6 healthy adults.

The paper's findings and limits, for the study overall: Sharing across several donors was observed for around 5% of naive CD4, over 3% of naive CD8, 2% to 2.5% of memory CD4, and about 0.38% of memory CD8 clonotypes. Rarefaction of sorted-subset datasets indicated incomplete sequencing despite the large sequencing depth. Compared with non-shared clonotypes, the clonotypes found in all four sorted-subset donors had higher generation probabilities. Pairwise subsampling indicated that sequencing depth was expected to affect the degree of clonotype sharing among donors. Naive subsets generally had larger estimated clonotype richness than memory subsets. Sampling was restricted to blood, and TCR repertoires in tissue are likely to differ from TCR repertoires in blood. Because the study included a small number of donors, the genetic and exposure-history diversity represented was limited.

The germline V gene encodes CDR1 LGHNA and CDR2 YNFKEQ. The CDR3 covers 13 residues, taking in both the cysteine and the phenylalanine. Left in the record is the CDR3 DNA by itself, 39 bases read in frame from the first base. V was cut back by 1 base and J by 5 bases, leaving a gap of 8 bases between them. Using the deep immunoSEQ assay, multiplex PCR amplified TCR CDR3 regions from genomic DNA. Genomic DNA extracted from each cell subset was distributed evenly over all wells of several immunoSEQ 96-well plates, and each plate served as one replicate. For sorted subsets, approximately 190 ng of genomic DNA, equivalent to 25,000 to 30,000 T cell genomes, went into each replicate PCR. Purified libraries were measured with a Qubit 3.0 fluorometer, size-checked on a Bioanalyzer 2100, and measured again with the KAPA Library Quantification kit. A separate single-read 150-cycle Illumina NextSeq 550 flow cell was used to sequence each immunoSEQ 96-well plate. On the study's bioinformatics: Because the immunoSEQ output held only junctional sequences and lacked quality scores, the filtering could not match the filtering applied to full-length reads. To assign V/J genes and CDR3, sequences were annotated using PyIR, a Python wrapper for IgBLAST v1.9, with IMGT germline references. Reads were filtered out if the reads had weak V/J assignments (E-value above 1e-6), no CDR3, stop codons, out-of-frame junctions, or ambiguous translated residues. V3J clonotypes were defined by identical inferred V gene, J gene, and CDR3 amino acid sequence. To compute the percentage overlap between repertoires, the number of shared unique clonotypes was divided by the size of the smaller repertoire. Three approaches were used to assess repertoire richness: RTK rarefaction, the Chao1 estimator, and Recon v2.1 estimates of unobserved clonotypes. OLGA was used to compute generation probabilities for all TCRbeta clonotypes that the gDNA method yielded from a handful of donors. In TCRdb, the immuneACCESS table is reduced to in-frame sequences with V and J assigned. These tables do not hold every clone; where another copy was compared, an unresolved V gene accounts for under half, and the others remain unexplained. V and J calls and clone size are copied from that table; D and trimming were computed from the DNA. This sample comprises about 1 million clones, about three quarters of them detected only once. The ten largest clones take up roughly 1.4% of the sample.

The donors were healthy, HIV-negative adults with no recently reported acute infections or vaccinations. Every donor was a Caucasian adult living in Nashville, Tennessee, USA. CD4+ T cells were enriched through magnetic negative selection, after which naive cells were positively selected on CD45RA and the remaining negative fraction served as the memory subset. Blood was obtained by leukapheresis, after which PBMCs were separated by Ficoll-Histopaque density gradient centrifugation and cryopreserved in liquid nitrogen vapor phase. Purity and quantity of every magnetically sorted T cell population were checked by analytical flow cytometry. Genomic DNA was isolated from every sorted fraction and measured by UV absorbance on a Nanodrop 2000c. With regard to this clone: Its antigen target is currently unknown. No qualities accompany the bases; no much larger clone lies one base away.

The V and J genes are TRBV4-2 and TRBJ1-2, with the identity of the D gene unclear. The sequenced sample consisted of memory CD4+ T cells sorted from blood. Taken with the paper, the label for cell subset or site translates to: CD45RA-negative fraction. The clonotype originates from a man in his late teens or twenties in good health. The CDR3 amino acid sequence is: CASSQVAEYGYTF. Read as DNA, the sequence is TGTGCCAGCAGCCAAGTTGCAGAATATGGCTACACCTTC.